One sample yielded the 27 T cell receptor beta chains listed below, sequenced in a study of blood T cell repertoires in COVID-19. Method: immunoSEQ multiplex PCR; TCRdb's copy keeps in-frame clones and lacks some. The data contain about 130,000 clones, around 88% of them seen just once; the ten biggest clones take up 10% to 13%. The source material was peripheral blood. These receptors originate from a man aged 45-60 years with acute or convalescent COVID-19.

The count of this clone is one. V gene TRBV5-1 combines with J gene TRBJ2-5; 7 positions match TRBD2. Germline CDR1 reads SGHRS; CDR2 reads YFSETQ. V lost 3 bases, J lost 2 bases, and 4 bases stayed unmatched. The CDR3 is 14 residues long. CDR3 amino acids: CASSSPGLQETQYF. CDR3 nucleotides: TGCGCCAGCAGCTCCCCGGGACTACAAGAGACCCAGTACTTC.

The chain carries TRBV6-6 and TRBJ2-7; 7 nucleotides match TRBD1. CDR1 MNHNY and CDR2 SVGAGI come from the germline V gene (reference sequence). The length of the CDR3 is 18 residues. J was trimmed by 6 bases and V by 5 bases; bases with no gene match: 22. CDR3 in amino acids: CASSPAVLFGDRRVEQYF. Here the CDR3 DNA reads TGTGCCAGCAGTCCCGCCGTACTGTTCGGGGACAGAAGAGTCGAGCAGTACTTC.

The chain joins TRBV3-1 (or the pseudogene TRBV3-2) to TRBJ1-1; possible D gene TRBD1, 6 bases. The V gene lost 5 bases and the J gene lost 1 base, with 11 bases spanning the gap. CDR3 length: 14 amino acids. Per the germline V gene, CDR1 is LGHDT and CDR2 is YNNKEL (reference sequence). CDR3 region: CASSKLGGNTEAFF. The DNA of the CDR3 is TGTGCCAGCAGCAAGTTAGGGGGGAACACTGAAGCTTTCTTT.

This chain connects TRBV11-1 to TRBJ1-3; no clear D. Trimming stripped 3 bases from V and 4 bases from J, with 13 bases between. CDR1 and CDR2 from the germline V gene are SGHAT and FQDESV (reference sequence). The CDR3 is 15 amino acids. CDR3 amino acids: CASSFRPGFGNTIYF. The DNA of the CDR3 is TGTGCCAGCAGCTTCCGACCGGGATTCGGAAACACCATATATTTT.

This chain uses TRBV28 with TRBJ1-1; possible D gene TRBD1, 6 bases. Germline assignment: CDR1 MDHEN and CDR2 SYDVKM. V shed 6 bases and J shed 6 bases, with 17 bases lying between them. This CDR3 is 14 amino acids long. CDR3 in amino acids: CASRLNNRVSEAFF. CDR3 in DNA: TGTGCCAGCAGACTTAATAACAGGGTCTCTGAAGCTTTCTTT.

The chain is built from TRBV10-3 and TRBJ2-7, with 10 positions matching TRBD2. J was trimmed by 3 bases and V by 4 bases; bases with no gene match: 6. The length of the CDR3 is 15 residues. Germline assignment: CDR1 ENHRY and CDR2 SYGVKD. The CDR3 protein is CAISGGASGSYEQYF. Written as DNA, the CDR3 is TGTGCCATCAGTGGAGGGGCTAGCGGGAGCTACGAGCAGTACTTC.

The rearrangement links TRBV28 to TRBJ2-2, with D possibly TRBD2 on 5 matching bases. Germline loops: CDR1 MDHEN, CDR2 SYDVKM. There are 15 residues in the CDR3. Trimming pared 4 bases from V and 3 bases from J, leaving 12 bases between. CDR3 DNA: TGTGCCAGCAGTTCCCAGCGGTTACACACCGGGGAGCTGTTTTTT. It translates to CASSSQRLHTGELFF.

The chain recombines TRBV2 with TRBJ1-1; TRBD1 matches 7 bases. The V segment lost 4 bases and the J segment 0 bases; nucleotides outside the gene matches: 2. This CDR3 comprises 14 residues. Germline CDR1 and CDR2: SNHLY and FYNNEI. CDR3 DNA: TGTGCCAGCAGTGGGCAGGGGGTGAACACTGAAGCTTTCTTT. Its protein is CASSGQGVNTEAFF. Full variable domain (rest looked up from reference TRBV2 and TRBJ1-1): EPEVTQTPSHQVTQMGQEVILRCVPISNHLYFYWYRQILGQKVEFLVSFYNNEISEKSEIFDDQFSVERPDGSNFTLKIRSTKLEDSAMYFCASSGQGVNTEAFFGQGTRLTVV.

This chain links TRBV11-2 with TRBJ2-2; tentative D call: TRBD1 (7 bases). The length of the CDR3 is 16 residues. Trimming cost V 5 bases and J 1 base, with 14 bases left between them. From germline, CDR1 is SGHAT and CDR2 FQNNGV. CDR3 DNA: TGTGCCAGCAGCGCCCAGGGGGGTGAGAACACCGGGGAGCTGTTTTTT. This encodes CASSAQGGENTGELFF.

This chain uses TRBV5-1 with TRBJ2-3; TRBD1 agrees at 7 bases. CDR3 length equals 15 residues. Germline V gene lookup returns CDR1 SGHRS and CDR2 YFSETQ. Losses at the gene ends were 5 bases for V and 6 bases for J; bases not matched to a gene: 12. The CDR3 bases are TGCGCCAGCAGACTGGTAGGGGGCGATTCGGATACGCAGTATTTT. Protein: CASRLVGGDSDTQYF. Based on the CDR3 plus reference TRBV5-1 and TRBJ2-3, the full variable domain is KAGVTQTPRYLIKTRGQQVTLSCSPISGHRSVSWYQQTPGQGLQFLFEYFSETQRNKGNFPGRFSGRQFSNSRSEMNVSTLELGDSALYLCASRLVGGDSDTQYFGPGTRLTVL.

The chain links TRBV5-1 to TRBJ2-5, with TRBD2 identical over 11 bases. The CDR3 runs 18 residues. Germline CDR1 and CDR2: SGHRS and YFSETQ. J gave up 5 bases and V 0 bases, and 12 bases lay outside the gene matches. The CDR3 spells CASSLGGLAGPGRETQYF. CDR3 sequence (DNA): TGCGCCAGCAGCTTGGGTGGACTAGCGGGTCCTGGTCGGGAGACCCAGTACTTC.

This chain links TRBV28 with TRBJ2-3; the match to TRBD2 covers 7 bases. Per the germline V gene, CDR1 is MDHEN and CDR2 is SYDVKM. The CDR3 runs to 16 residues. The V and J ends lost 1 base and 4 bases, in that order; junction bases with no gene match: 8. Written as DNA, the CDR3 is TGTGCCAGCAGTTTATTGGCTAGCGGAAATTCAGATACGCAGTATTTT. This sequence encodes CASSLLASGNSDTQYF.

The rearrangement links TRBV7-3 to TRBJ2-3, with 8 bases matching TRBD1. V shed 5 bases and J 5 bases; nucleotides not matched to a gene: 3. There are 13 residues in the CDR3. CDR1 and CDR2 from the germline V gene are SGHTA and FQGTGA. The CDR3 DNA reads as TGTGCCAGCAGCAGGACAGGGAGAGATACGCAGTATTTT. Protein: CASSRTGRDTQYF.

This CDR3 reads CATSREAGVVSGNTIYF. For the CDR3, the DNA is TGTGCCACCAGCAGAGAGGCGGGGGTTGTGTCTGGAAACACCATATATTTT. The chain is built from TRBV15 and TRBJ1-3, with D possibly matching TRBD1 (5 bases). The CDR3 loop spans 17 amino acids. The V and J ends lost 0 bases and 1 base respectively, with 13 bases between them. The germline CDR1 and CDR2 sequences are LNHNV and YYDKDF (reference sequence).

The chain carries TRBV12-3 or TRBV12-4 and TRBJ2-2; D remains ambiguous. CDR3 length: 13 amino acids. V was pared by 6 bases and J by 6 bases, with 11 bases between. CDR3 DNA sequence: TGTGCCAGCAGGTTCGGTGTGGCCGGGGAGCTGTTTTTT. It codes for CASRFGVAGELFF.

The sample holds one count of this clone. The gene calls are TRBV18 and TRBJ2-7; 7 bases line up with TRBD2. Germline CDR1 and CDR2: KGHSH and LQKENI. The J segment lost 2 bases and the V segment lost 5 bases, leaving 9 bases of the junction unmatched. CDR3 length: 15 residues. CDR3 bases: TGTGCCAGCTCAATCATTTACGGGAGGCCCTACGAGCAGTACTTC. As protein: CASSIIYGRPYEQYF.

This clone was counted only a few times. The chain joins TRBV2 to TRBJ2-7, with TRBD1 identical over 7 bases. The CDR3 has 12 amino acids. The germline gives CDR1 SNHLY, CDR2 FYNNEI. The V segment lost 6 bases and the J segment 7 bases; nucleotides outside the gene matches: 6. The CDR3 here is CASSPQGVEQYF. The CDR3 DNA sequence: TGTGCCAGCAGCCCCCAGGGGGTTGAGCAGTACTTC.

The rearrangement links TRBV19 to TRBJ1-6; D perhaps matches TRBD1 (5 bases). Germline V gene data show CDR1 as LNHDA and CDR2 as SQIVND (reference sequence). With 1 base removed from V and 9 bases from J, the gap between germline ends came to 19 bases. CDR3 length: 17 amino acids. CDR3 DNA sequence: TGTGCCAGTAGTATAGGGGGGGGACCAAGGAGAAGTTCACCCCTCCACTTT. Protein: CASSIGGGPRRSSPLHF.

The chain carries TRBV6-1 and TRBJ2-7, with 7 bases matching TRBD1. The CDR3 covers 15 residues. V gave up 2 bases and J gave up 4 bases; unmatched junction bases: 8. Germline values: CDR1 MNHNS, CDR2 SASEGT. CDR3 protein: CASSERGQGSYEQYF. CDR3 coding DNA: TGTGCCAGCAGTGAAAGGGGGCAGGGCAGTTACGAGCAGTACTTC.

The chain has TRBV19 and TRBJ2-1; 7 bases match TRBD1. Germline CDR1 reads LNHDA; CDR2 reads SQIVND (reference sequence). Losses at the gene ends were 2 bases for V and 3 bases for J; bases not matched to a gene: 4. There are 15 residues in the CDR3. CDR3 bases: TGTGCCAGTAGTATAACAGGGGCCGGCTACAATGAGCAGTTCTTC. This encodes CASSITGAGYNEQFF.

The J gene is TRBJ1-3, the V gene TRBV11-2; maybe TRBD1 (5 bases). The CDR3 is 14 amino acids. Trimming took off 1 base at V and 9 bases at J, with 13 bases between the two ends. CDR1 and CDR2 from the germline V gene are SGHAT and FQNNGV. This chain's CDR3 is CASSLVRGIGTIYF. CDR3 nucleotide sequence: TGTGCCAGCAGCTTAGTCCGGGGGATCGGCACCATATATTTT. The whole variable domain, remainder taken from reference TRBV11-2 and TRBJ1-3, is EAGVAQSPRYKIIEKRQSVAFWCNPISGHATLYWYQQILGQGPKLLIQFQNNGVVDDSQLPKDRFSAERLKGVDSTLKIQPAKLEDSAVYLCASSLVRGIGTIYFGEGSWLTVV.

This chain joins TRBV6-5 and TRBJ1-2, with a possible D match to TRBD1 (6 bases). The germline V and J ends were trimmed by 4 bases and 1 base, with 16 bases remaining between them. CDR1 and CDR2 (germline): MNHEY, SVGAGI. This CDR3 region has 16 residues. The CDR3 protein is CASSLAGTNLNYGYTF. The DNA for the CDR3 is TGTGCCAGCAGTTTAGCCGGGACAAACCTTAACTATGGCTACACCTTC.

This clone was seen a single time. The chain is built from TRBV10-3 and TRBJ1-2; TRBD1 aligns across 7 bases. V lost 10 bases to trimming and J lost 7 bases; unmatched junction nucleotides: 12. Germline CDR1 ENHRY, CDR2 SYGVKD. The CDR3 covers 13 residues. The CDR3 region is CATAGTEETGYTF. The CDR3 nucleotides are TGTGCCACCGCCGGGACAGAGGAGACTGGCTACACCTTC.

The chain recombines TRBV28 with TRBJ2-1; possibly TRBD2 for D (5 bases). CDR3 length: 14 amino acids. The V gene lost 5 bases and the J gene lost 11 bases, with 19 bases spanning the gap. Germline V gene sequence: CDR1 MDHEN, CDR2 SYDVKM. The CDR3 spells CASSRTGAALQQFF. The CDR3 DNA reads as TGTGCCAGCAGTCGGACTGGCGCGGCACTCCAGCAGTTCTTC.

This chain uses TRBV27 with TRBJ2-2; 7 bases match TRBD1. V lost 8 bases, J lost 8 bases, and 2 bases stayed unmatched. Germline V gene data show CDR1 as MNHEY and CDR2 as SMNVEV (reference sequence). The CDR3 has 11 amino acids. The CDR3 spells CASLRGGELFF. The CDR3 nucleotides read TGTGCCAGCCTCAGGGGGGGGGAGCTGTTTTTT.

The chain carries TRBV5-1 and TRBJ2-7, with D perhaps TRBD2 (6 bases). Trimming cost V 4 bases and J 3 bases, with 17 bases left between them. The length of the CDR3 is 15 residues. Germline loops: CDR1 SGHRS, CDR2 YFSETQ. The CDR3 loop reads CASSGGSVDLYEQYF. CDR3 DNA: TGCGCCAGCAGCGGGGGGAGCGTTGATCTCTACGAGCAGTACTTC.

The chain links TRBV5-4 to TRBJ2-7; D uncertain. Trimming removed 0 bases from V and 6 bases from J, with 10 bases in between. The CDR3 runs to 13 residues. Germline CDR1 SGHNT, CDR2 YYREEE (reference sequence). The CDR3 here is CASSLDRVSEQYF. DNA of the CDR3: TGTGCCAGCAGCTTGGACCGGGTCTCCGAGCAGTACTTC. Drawing the rest from reference TRBV5-4 and TRBJ2-7, the complete variable domain is ETGVTQSPTHLIKTRGQQVTLRCSSQSGHNTVSWYQQALGQGPQFIFQYYREEENGRGNFPPRFSGLQFPNYSSELNVNALELDDSALYLCASSLDRVSEQYFGPGTRLTVT.